Presented here are 17 T cell receptor beta chains from one specimen sequenced in a study of siplizumab effects on memory and regulatory T cells. Assay: immunoSEQ multiplex PCR; the TCRdb copy retains only in-frame clones and omits some. This table holds around 83,000 clones, about nine tenths found once. The source material was CD4+ T cells sorted from blood. The receptors stem from a human donor in good health.

This clone was detected only a few times. The rearrangement joins TRBV7-9 to TRBJ2-1, with TRBD2 identical over 15 bases. CDR1 SEHNR and CDR2 FQNEAQ come from the germline V gene (reference sequence). V lost 5 bases to trimming and J lost 8 bases; unmatched junction nucleotides: 7. This CDR3 has 16 amino acids. The CDR3 DNA reads as TGTGCCAGCAGCCAATGGACTAGCGGGAGGGTCGATGAGCAGTTCTTC. Residues: CASSQWTSGRVDEQFF.

The rearrangement links TRBV19 to TRBJ1-5; a possible D gene is TRBD1 (6 bases). Germline V gene lookup returns CDR1 LNHDA and CDR2 SQIVND (reference sequence). The V end lost 1 base, the J end lost 3 bases, and 10 bases lay between the germline ends. The CDR3 is 15 amino acids. The CDR3 nucleotides read TGTGCCAGTAGTATAGGGGGGACAATCAATCAGCCCCAGCATTTT. Its protein is CASSIGGTINQPQHF.

The chain is built from TRBV5-6 and TRBJ1-2, with 12 bases fitting TRBD1. V shed 3 bases, J shed 8 bases, and the junction held 8 bases outside the gene matches. The germline V gene encodes CDR1 SGHDT and CDR2 YYEEEE. This CDR3 region has 15 residues. DNA of the CDR3: TGTGCCAGCAGCTCAATCCGGGACAGGGGGCGAGGCTACACCTTC. Protein: CASSSIRDRGRGYTF.

The gene calls are TRBV6-6 and TRBJ1-3; tentative D call: TRBD1 (6 bases). The CDR3 is made up of 16 amino acids. Germline lookup yields CDR1 MNHNY and CDR2 SVGAGI (reference sequence). The V end lost 5 bases, the J end lost 3 bases, and 17 bases lay between the germline ends. DNA for the CDR3: TGTGCCAGCAGTACATCTACAGGGCAAAGTGGAAACACCATATATTTT. As protein: CASSTSTGQSGNTIYF.

The chain uses TRBV5-1 and TRBJ1-1; TRBD1 matches 8 bases. Germline CDR1 SGHRS, CDR2 YFSETQ. V shed 4 bases and J 2 bases; nucleotides not matched to a gene: 28. CDR3 length: 22 amino acids. DNA for the CDR3: TGCGCCAGCAGCCCCCGAGCTTCCGGGACAGGAATAGTTCCATCGGGAAACACTGAAGCTTTCTTT. It encodes CASSPRASGTGIVPSGNTEAFF.

V and J are TRBV11-2 and TRBJ1-4, with 7 bases identical to TRBD1. Germline-derived CDR1 and CDR2 are SGHAT and FQNNGV. This CDR3 has 13 residues. V was clipped by 5 bases and J by 9 bases; unmatched bases: 6. The CDR3 sequence is CASSPRTGKKLFF. The CDR3 nucleotides are TGTGCCAGCAGCCCAAGGACAGGAAAAAAACTGTTTTTT.

The chain recombines TRBV9 with TRBJ2-1; D perhaps matches TRBD1 (5 bases). Trimming removed 0 bases from V and 4 bases from J, with 11 bases in between. The germline V gene encodes CDR1 SGDLS and CDR2 YYNGEE. The length of the CDR3 is 15 residues. The DNA for the CDR3 is TGTGCCAGCAGCGTAGGTAGGGGATTATACAATGAGCAGTTCTTC. It yields the protein CASSVGRGLYNEQFF.

V gene TRBV18 combines with J gene TRBJ2-7, with D possibly being TRBD1 or TRBD2 (5 bases each). CDR1 is KGHSH and CDR2 is LQKENI in the germline V gene. The CDR3 extends over 13 amino acids. V was pared by 6 bases and J by 1 base, with 10 bases between. The CDR3 region is CASSPGRSYEQYF. The CDR3 bases are TGTGCCAGCTCGCCGGGACGATCCTACGAGCAGTACTTC.

This sequence joins TRBV25-1 and TRBJ2-3, with D tentatively TRBD1 or TRBD2 (6 bases each). The germline CDR1 and CDR2 sequences are MGHDK and SYGVNS. CDR3 length: 17 residues. The germline V and J ends were trimmed by 4 bases and 0 bases, with 17 bases remaining between them. The CDR3 is CASSAHGGRFSTDTQYF. DNA of the CDR3: TGTGCCAGCAGTGCCCACGGGGGCAGATTTAGCACAGATACGCAGTATTTT.

The chain couples TRBV7-2 to TRBJ1-3, with D maybe TRBD1 (6 bases). V lost 4 bases to trimming and J lost 4 bases, with 14 bases between them. This CDR3 spans 15 amino acids. Germline CDR1 and CDR2: SGHTA and FQGNSA. The CDR3 bases are TGTGCCAGCAGCTCTACAGGGCTTGGAGGAAACACCATATATTTT. Translation gives CASSSTGLGGNTIYF.

The chain carries TRBV5-4 and TRBJ2-1; the D is unclear. The germline V and J ends were trimmed by 4 bases and 0 bases, with 17 bases remaining between them. The length of the CDR3 is 17 residues. Germline lookup yields CDR1 SGHNT and CDR2 YYREEE (reference sequence). CDR3 DNA: TGTGCCAGCAGCCTCCCCGCCACCCTGAGCTCCTACAATGAGCAGTTCTTC. Translation gives CASSLPATLSSYNEQFF. Drawing the rest from reference TRBV5-4 and TRBJ2-1, the complete variable domain is ETGVTQSPTHLIKTRGQQVTLRCSSQSGHNTVSWYQQALGQGPQFIFQYYREEENGRGNFPPRFSGLQFPNYSSELNVNALELDDSALYLCASSLPATLSSYNEQFFGPGTRLTVL.

The chain is built from TRBV12-2 and TRBJ2-1; the DNA was not compared with TRBD2, the D call given in the table. TRBV12-2 is described as a pseudogene. This CDR3 has 17 amino acids. In DNA form, the CDR3 reads TGTGCAAGTCGCAGAAAGGCTAGCGGGAGTGCCTACAATGAGCAGTTCTTC. Translation: CASRRKASGSAYNEQFF.

The V call is TRBV11-2, the J call TRBJ2-1, with D perhaps TRBD1 or TRBD2 (5 bases each). Trimming cost V 5 bases and J 6 bases, with 17 bases left between them. Germline V gene data show CDR1 as SGHAT and CDR2 as FQNNGV. This CDR3 spans 15 amino acids. The CDR3 DNA reads as TGTGCCAGCAGCACAAACCGGGACCTACTCAATGAGCAGTTCTTC. Protein: CASSTNRDLLNEQFF.

CDR3 region: CASSVDGLAGVEQFF. CDR3 DNA sequence: TGTGCCAGCAGCGTAGATGGACTAGCGGGAGTAGAGCAGTTCTTC. The chain uses TRBV9 and TRBJ2-1; 13 bases match TRBD2. CDR1 and CDR2 from the germline V gene are SGDLS and YYNGEE. CDR3 size: 15 residues. Unmatched junction bases numbered 4, after V lost 0 bases and J lost 10 bases.

The V call is TRBV5-1, the J call TRBJ2-3, with 11 bases identical to TRBD2. Germline CDR1 reads SGHRS; CDR2 reads YFSETQ. The CDR3 has 17 residues. The trim removed 4 bases at V and 5 bases at J, leaving 12 bases unmatched. The CDR3 DNA is TGCGCCAGCAGCGTGCTCGCGGGACTAGCGGCGGGAGATACGCAGTATTTT. Its translation is CASSVLAGLAAGDTQYF. The variable domain in full, completed from reference TRBV5-1 and TRBJ2-3, reads KAGVTQTPRYLIKTRGQQVTLSCSPISGHRSVSWYQQTPGQGLQFLFEYFSETQRNKGNFPGRFSGRQFSNSRSEMNVSTLELGDSALYLCASSVLAGLAAGDTQYFGPGTRLTVL.

This clone was picked up one time. V and J are TRBV11-3 and TRBJ2-5, with 10 positions matching TRBD2. V lost 5 bases and J lost 5; bases outside the gene matches: 8. This CDR3 has 15 amino acids. From germline, CDR1 is SGHNT and CDR2 YENEEA. CDR3 nucleotides: TGTGCCAGCAGCCCCCGCACTAGCGGGGTTGAGACCCAGTACTTC. Its protein product is CASSPRTSGVETQYF.

The rearrangement links TRBV25-1 to TRBJ1-2, with 7 positions matching TRBD1. CDR1 and CDR2 from the germline V gene are MGHDK and SYGVNS. V lost 5 bases to trimming and J lost 10 bases; unmatched junction nucleotides: 7. The CDR3 contains 12 residues. CDR3 loop: CASSPEGANYTF. As DNA, the CDR3 is TGTGCCAGCAGTCCCGAGGGGGCCAACTACACCTTC.